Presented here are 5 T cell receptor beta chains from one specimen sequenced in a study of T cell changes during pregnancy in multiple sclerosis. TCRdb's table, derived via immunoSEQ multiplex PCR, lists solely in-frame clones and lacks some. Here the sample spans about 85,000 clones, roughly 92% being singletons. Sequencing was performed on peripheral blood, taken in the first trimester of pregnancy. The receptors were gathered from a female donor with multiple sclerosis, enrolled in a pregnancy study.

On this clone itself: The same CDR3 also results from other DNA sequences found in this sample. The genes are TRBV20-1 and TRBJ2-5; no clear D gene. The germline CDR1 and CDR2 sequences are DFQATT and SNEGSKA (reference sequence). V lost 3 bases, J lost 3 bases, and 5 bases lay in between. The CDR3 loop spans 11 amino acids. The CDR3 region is CSARLEETQYF. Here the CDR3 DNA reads TGCAGTGCTAGGTTAGAAGAGACCCAGTACTTC.

DNA for the CDR3: TGTGCCAGCAGCTCCGGGACTAGCGTGTACAATGAGCAGTTCTTC. This encodes CASSSGTSVYNEQFF. The chain has TRBV5-4 and TRBJ2-1, with TRBD2 matching 10 bases. The CDR3 is made up of 15 amino acids. Germline values: CDR1 SGHNT, CDR2 YYREEE (reference sequence). J gave up 4 bases and V 3 bases, and 4 bases lay outside the gene matches.

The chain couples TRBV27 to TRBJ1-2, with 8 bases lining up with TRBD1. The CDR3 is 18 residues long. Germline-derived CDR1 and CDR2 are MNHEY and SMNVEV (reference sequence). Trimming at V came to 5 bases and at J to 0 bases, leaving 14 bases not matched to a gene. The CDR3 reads CASSATTGTGPSNYGYTF. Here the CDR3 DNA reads TGTGCCAGCAGTGCAACAACCGGGACAGGTCCCTCTAACTATGGCTACACCTTC.

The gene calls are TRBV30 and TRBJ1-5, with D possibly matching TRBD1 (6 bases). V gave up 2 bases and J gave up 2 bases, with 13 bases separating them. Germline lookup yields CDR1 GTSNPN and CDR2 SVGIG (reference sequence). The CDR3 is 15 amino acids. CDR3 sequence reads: CAWSSGGRGNQPQHF. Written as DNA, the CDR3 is TGTGCCTGGAGTTCGGGGGGCCGAGGCAATCAGCCCCAGCATTTT.

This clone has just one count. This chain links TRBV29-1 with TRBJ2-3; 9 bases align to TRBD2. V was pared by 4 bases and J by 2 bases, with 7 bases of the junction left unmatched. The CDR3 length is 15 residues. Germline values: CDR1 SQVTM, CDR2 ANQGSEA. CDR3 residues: CSVGGLAGLTDTQYF. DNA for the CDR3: TGCAGCGTTGGGGGGCTAGCGGGGCTCACAGATACGCAGTATTTT.